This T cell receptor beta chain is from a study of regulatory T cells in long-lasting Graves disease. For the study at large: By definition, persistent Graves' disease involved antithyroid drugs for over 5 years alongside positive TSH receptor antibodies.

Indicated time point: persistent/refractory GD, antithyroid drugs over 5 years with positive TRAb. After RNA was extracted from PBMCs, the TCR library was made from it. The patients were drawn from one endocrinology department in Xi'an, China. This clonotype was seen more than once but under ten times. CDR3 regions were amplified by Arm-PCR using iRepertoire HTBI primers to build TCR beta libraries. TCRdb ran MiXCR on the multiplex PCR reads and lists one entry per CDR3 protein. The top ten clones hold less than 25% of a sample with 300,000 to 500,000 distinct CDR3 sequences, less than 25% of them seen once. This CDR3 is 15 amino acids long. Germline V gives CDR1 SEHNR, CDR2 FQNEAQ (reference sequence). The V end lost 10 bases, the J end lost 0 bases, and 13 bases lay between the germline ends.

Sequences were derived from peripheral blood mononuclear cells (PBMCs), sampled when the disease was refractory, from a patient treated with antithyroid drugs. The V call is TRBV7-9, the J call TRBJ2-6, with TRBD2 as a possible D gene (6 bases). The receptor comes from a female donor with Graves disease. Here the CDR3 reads CAIPGVSSGANVLTF. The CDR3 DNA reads TGTGCCATTCCGGGGGTCAGCTCTGGGGCCAACGTCCTGACTTTC.